These T cell receptor beta chains were read from a single sample in a study of T cells in localized non-small cell lung cancer. Produced via immunoSEQ multiplex PCR; TCRdb's table is partial and in-frame only. Of 6,000 to 7,500 clones in the sample, 50% were seen once. The specimen comprised lymph node tissue, sampled before any cancer treatment. These receptor sequences come from a female donor older than 55 with stage I lung adenocarcinoma. CDR3s include the opening cysteine and the closing phenylalanine or tryptophan. The D gene is left open where the match is weak. The size field is filled for only some rows; it gives once, few, many or a size class.

CDR3 DNA: TGTGCCAGTAGTATTACAGGGACGGATGGCTACACCTTC; CDR3 protein: CASSITGTDGYTF; clone size: few; D gene: -; V gene: TRBV19; J gene: TRBJ1-2
CDR3 DNA: TGTGCCAGCAGGCTAGCGGGGGACGTAGGTGAGCAGTTCTTC; CDR3 protein: CASRLAGDVGEQFF; clone size: -; D gene: TRBD2; V gene: TRBV6-8; J gene: TRBJ2-1
CDR3 DNA: TGTGCCAGTAGAAGGACAGGGGAAGCTTTCTTT; CDR3 protein: CASRRTGEAFF; clone size: -; D gene: TRBD1; V gene: TRBV19; J gene: TRBJ1-1
CDR3 DNA: TGTGCCAGCAGTTACCAACCGGGACAGGGGGCGTACTACGAGCAGTACTTC; CDR3 protein: CASSYQPGQGAYYEQYF; clone size: -; D gene: TRBD1; V gene: TRBV6-8; J gene: TRBJ2-7
CDR3 DNA: TGTGCCAGCTCACCACCACAGGGCGCCCGAGGCTACACCTTC; CDR3 protein: CASSPPQGARGYTF; clone size: -; D gene: -; V gene: TRBV18; J gene: TRBJ1-2
CDR3 DNA: TGCGCCAGCACCCCTGAAGAGACAGGAGACCAAGAGACCCAGTACTTC; CDR3 protein: CASTPEETGDQETQYF; clone size: -; D gene: -; V gene: TRBV10-1; J gene: TRBJ2-5
CDR3 DNA: TGTGCCAGTAGTATACGGGGAGAGACCCAGTACTTC; CDR3 protein: CASSIRGETQYF; clone size: few; D gene: -; V gene: TRBV19; J gene: TRBJ2-5
CDR3 DNA: TGTACCAGTAGTATAGGTCCGGTGGGGATTCATAGCAATCAGCCCCAACATTTT; CDR3 protein: CTSSIGPVGIHSNQPQHF; clone size: -; D gene: -; V gene: TRBV19; J gene: TRBJ1-5
CDR3 DNA: TGTGCCAGCAGCTTAGTGTGGCAGGGCCTAATCACCCTCCACTTT; CDR3 protein: CASSLVWQGLITLHF; clone size: few; D gene: -; V gene: TRBV11-3; J gene: TRBJ1-6
CDR3 DNA: TGTGCCAGTACCAGAGGGGAGGGCGATCCAAGCAATCAGCCCCAGCATTTT; CDR3 protein: CASTRGEGDPSNQPQHF; clone size: -; D gene: -; V gene: TRBV19; J gene: TRBJ1-5
CDR3 DNA: TGTGCCAGCAGGGTTGGGGGCAGGGGCGAGCAGTACTTC; CDR3 protein: CASRVGGRGEQYF; clone size: -; D gene: -; V gene: TRBV28; J gene: TRBJ2-7
CDR3 DNA: TGTGCCAGTAGTCTTGGCAGGAACACTGAAGCTTTCTTT; CDR3 protein: CASSLGRNTEAFF; clone size: -; D gene: -; V gene: TRBV19; J gene: TRBJ1-1
CDR3 DNA: TGTGCCAGTAGTATAGAAGGGAATCAGCCCCAGCATTTT; CDR3 protein: CASSIEGNQPQHF; clone size: -; D gene: -; V gene: TRBV19; J gene: TRBJ1-5
CDR3 DNA: TGTGCCACCAGCAGCCGGGACCCAAGACTGTTTGGCTACACCTTC; CDR3 protein: CATSSRDPRLFGYTF; clone size: -; D gene: -; V gene: TRBV15; J gene: TRBJ1-2